The rows below give T cell receptor beta chains drawn from one sample of a study of early T cells in non-severe SARS-CoV-2 infection. TCRdb re-called the 5' RACE reads through MiXCR, storing one row per CDR3 protein. Here the sample spans 75,000 to 80,000 distinct CDR3 sequences, approximately 9.1% being singletons. Sequencing was done on a sample of whole blood. The receptors were gathered from an adult who was a healthcare worker with PCR-confirmed SARS-CoV-2 infection or an uninfected control (not recorded which). CDR3s include the opening cysteine and the closing phenylalanine or tryptophan.

len	v_gene	j_gene	CDR3aa
15	TRBV4-2	TRBJ2-2	CASSQDAGGTGELFF
15	TRBV28	TRBJ1-6	CASSLLGRDNSPLHF
15	TRBV5-1	TRBJ2-7	CASSLPGQSSYEQYF
12	TRBV24-1	TRBJ1-1	CATRGVNTEAFF
15	TRBV6-2/TRBV6-3	TRBJ2-1	CASSSRLAAYNEQFF
18	TRBV7-9	TRBJ2-2	CASSLQLAGGIVTGELFF
15	TRBV18	TRBJ2-7	CASSLNRGSSYEQYF
13	TRBV29-1	TRBJ1-1	CSVAPRVENEAFF
14	TRBV28	TRBJ2-3	CASTLGYGTDTQYF
17	TRBV4-2	TRBJ2-5	CASSQRGPAGGPETQYF
13	TRBV19	TRBJ2-1	CASLGQGGNEQFF
14	TRBV5-1	TRBJ2-1	CASSTGQGDAEQFF